This T cell receptor (beta chain) was recovered during a study of T cell responses to AZD1222 COVID-19 vaccine. Clones were read by immunoSEQ multiplex PCR, and TCRdb kept only the in-frame ones, dropping some. The repertoire holds approximately 100,000 clones, with around 83% as singletons. The CDR3 spans 15 residues. J was trimmed by 0 bases and V by 7 bases; bases with no gene match: 8. Germline V gene sequence: CDR1 MNHEY, CDR2 SVGAGI. The gene calls are TRBV6-5 and TRBJ1-2; TRBD1 matches 7 bases. This receptor was taken from an adult in good health. This sample comprised peripheral blood, obtained on day 0 of AZD1222 vaccination. The CDR3 sequence: CASIKGQDPNYGYTF. For the CDR3, the DNA is TGTGCCAGCATTAAAGGACAGGATCCTAACTATGGCTACACCTTC.